This TCR beta chain emerged from a study of spatial heterogeneity in lung cancer. Time point defined: sample taken at primary tumor resection. The approximately 70 donors had untreated early-stage non-small cell lung cancer. The CDR3 runs to 12 residues. CDR1 is ENHRY, CDR2 SYGVKD, per germline. With 10 bases removed from V and 3 bases from J, the gap between germline ends came to 12 bases. In TCRdb, the 5' RACE reads were re-called with MiXCR into one record per CDR3 protein. The sample lists fewer than 3,500 distinct CDR3 sequences, about 6.6% occurring once. Study-wide findings and caveats: Tumor mutation counts were tracked by expanded intratumoral alpha and beta TCR counts.

This clonotype is medium-sized by share. Its target is not known. The rearrangement joins TRBV10-3 to TRBJ2-5, with a tentative D call TRBD2 (6 bases). This sequence was found in a female donor with early-stage non-small cell lung cancer. Sequences were derived from lung tumor tissue, sampled at surgery. DNA for the CDR3: TGTGCCACGGCTACGGGGGAAGAGACCCAGTACTTC. This translates into CATATGEETQYF.